The subject of this entry is one T cell receptor (beta chain). This sample was taken from a study of CD8+ T cells in alopecia areata. Reverse transcribed after extraction, RNA yielded cDNA as the sequencing template. The protocol was immunoSEQ multiplex PCR, while the TCRdb copy is restricted to in-frame clones and leaves out a portion. The top ten clones hold approximately 15% of a sample with under 200,000 clones, approximately 62% of them seen once. Looked up from germline, CDR1 is SGDLS and CDR2 is YYNGEE. V was shortened by 2 bases and J by 6 bases, with 5 bases between the two germline ends. The length of the CDR3 is 11 residues. The treatment is: oral pan-JAK inhibitor, 5-10 mg twice daily.

The J gene is TRBJ1-2, the V gene TRBV9, with no clear D. The TCR comes from a human donor with alopecia areata. The specimen was CD4+ T cells sorted from blood, collected at week 24, from a patient treated with tofacitinib. In nucleotides, the CDR3 is TGTGCCAGCAGCGTGGATCATGGCTACACCTTC. Translation: CASSVDHGYTF.